Included here is one T cell receptor (beta chain) sequence, with context. Its target is not known. The CDR3 loop spans 16 amino acids. CDR1 is SGHRS, CDR2 YFSETQ, per germline. The V segment lost 0 bases and the J segment 4 bases; nucleotides outside the gene matches: 4. These data belong to a study of Ad26.COV2.S vaccination and SARS-CoV-2 variants. The treatment here: about 20 received Ad26.COV2.S at low or high dose, single or two shots; five or six received placebo; per-sample allocation not given. The samples were gathered on day 63 after the first injection of vaccine or placebo. Ad26.COV2.S expressed prefusion-stabilized spike from the original Wuhan strain. Assay used: immunoSEQ multiplex PCR; TCRdb lists only in-frame clones, some missing. The sample lists roughly 300,000 clones, about 86% occurring once. Points from the study as a whole: Comparability of non-spike TCR breadth was observed across vaccine and placebo recipients.

This sequence originates from a person between 18 and 65 years old who received the Ad26.COV2.S COVID-19 vaccine or a placebo. Sequences were derived from peripheral blood, sampled in a trial of Ad26.COV2.S vaccine versus placebo. The chain links TRBV5-1 to TRBJ2-3, with TRBD1 matching over 11 bases. This CDR3 is CASSLDQGQGADTQYF. The CDR3 DNA reads as TGCGCCAGCAGCTTGGACCAGGGACAGGGGGCAGATACGCAGTATTTT.